This entry lists 32 T cell receptor beta chains sequenced from one sample in a study of spatial heterogeneity in lung cancer. TCRdb redid the calling of the 5' RACE reads with MiXCR, one entry per CDR3 protein. The top ten clones hold about 38% of a sample with 10,000 to 15,000 distinct CDR3 sequences, 5.2% of them seen once. Documented time point: sample taken at primary tumor resection. The authors sequenced whole RNA from tumor, nontumor lung or frozen PBMC without sorting. This material consisted of lung tumor tissue, taken at surgery. The receptors stem from a human donor with early-stage non-small cell lung cancer.

This clonotype has a count of ten or more. With the library built for alpha chains, this beta chain is off target and its frequency is not meaningful. The chain uses TRBV24-1 and TRBJ2-2; 13 bases match TRBD2. Germline CDR1 reads KGHDR; CDR2 reads SFDVKD. J gave up 4 bases and V 0 bases, and 1 base lay outside the gene matches. The CDR3 loop spans 17 amino acids. DNA for the CDR3: TGTGCCACCAGTGATTTGTGGACTAGCGGGAGCACCGGGGAGCTGTTTTTT. Protein: CATSDLWTSGSTGELFF.

This clonotype was observed many times. The library was built for alpha chains, so this beta chain is an off-target read and its size means little. The chain's CDR3 is CASSEGYTQYF. The CDR3 DNA follows: TGTGCCAGCAGTGAAGGGTATACGCAGTATTTT. This chain connects TRBV6-1 to TRBJ2-3; unclear D gene. Germline V gene data show CDR1 as MNHNS and CDR2 as SASEGT. The CDR3 has 11 amino acids. Trimming pared 1 base from V and 7 bases from J, leaving 3 bases between.

This clonotype has ten or more counts. Because this beta chain is a stray read in a library intended to capture alpha chains, its abundance should not be given much weight. The V gene is TRBV5-8, the J gene TRBJ1-6; tentative D call: TRBD1 (6 bases). The CDR3 is 14 residues long. Germline V gene lookup returns CDR1 SGHTS and CDR2 YDEGEE. Trimming left V 1 base short and J 10 bases short, with 12 bases between. In DNA, the CDR3 is TGTGCCAGCAGCTTGCAGGGGCCTCAATCACCCCTCCACTTT. Translated: CASSLQGPQSPLHF.

This clonotype occurred many times. This beta chain is an unintended read in a library built for alpha chains; its size means little. V and J are TRBV7-6 and TRBJ1-1, with no clear D. CDR1 is SGHVS and CDR2 is FNYEAQ in the germline V gene. Trimming left V 1 base short and J 3 bases short, with 12 bases between. This CDR3 is built from 15 residues. The CDR3, as DNA: TGTGCCAGCAGCTTAGAAGGGCGCCGGGACACTGAAGCTTTCTTT. Translated: CASSLEGRRDTEAFF.

Of note for this clonotype: This beta chain slipped into a library made for alpha chains as a stray read, so its size is not meaningful. V and J are TRBV11-2 and TRBJ1-2; D gene ambiguous. Germline CDR1 SGHAT, CDR2 FQNNGV. The CDR3 length is 13 residues. V lost 0 bases and J 4 bases, leaving 6 bases between the germline ends. The DNA of the CDR3 is TGTGCCAGCAGCTTAGACGGACTCTATGGCTACACCTTC. It translates to CASSLDGLYGYTF.

This clonotype was seen at least ten times. This beta chain is a stray read from a library made for alpha chains; its abundance is not meaningful. The chain has TRBV28 and TRBJ1-3, with D perhaps TRBD1 (5 bases). CDR3 size: 15 residues. V was trimmed by 5 bases and J by 2 bases, leaving 13 bases between them. Looked up from germline, CDR1 is MDHEN and CDR2 is SYDVKM. The DNA for the CDR3 is TGTGCCAGCAGTCGTCGGGGGGTACCTGGAAACACCATATATTTT. Residues: CASSRRGVPGNTIYF.

This clonotype came up many times. Since it is a stray read in a library aimed at alpha chains, this beta chain has a size that is not meaningful. V is TRBV5-5 and J is TRBJ1-6, with D possibly TRBD1 on 5 matching bases. The germline CDR1 and CDR2 sequences are SGHKS and YYEKEE (reference sequence). The V gene lost 4 bases and the J gene lost 10 bases, with 18 bases spanning the gap. The CDR3 length is 15 residues. CDR3 in DNA: TGTGCCAGCAGCCTTGGATGGGGGAACGACTCACCCCTCCACTTT. The encoded protein is CASSLGWGNDSPLHF.

This clonotype was found many times. The junction shows a germline mismatch at one end, possibly a read error. This beta chain is a stray sequence in a library constructed for alpha chains; its clone size is not meaningful. The gene calls are TRBV7-7 and TRBJ2-1; no definite D call. CDR3 length: 14 amino acids. CDR1 and CDR2 from the germline V gene are SSHAT and FNYEAQ (reference sequence). CDR3 DNA sequence: TGTGCTAGCAGCTTAAGGGCAGGCTTCAGTGAGCAGTTCTTC. It translates to CASSLRAGFSEQFF. Combining the CDR3 with reference TRBV7-7 and TRBJ2-1 gives the whole variable domain GAGVSQSPRYKVTKRGQDVTLRCDPISSHATLYWYQQALGQGPEFLTYFNYEAQPDKSGLPSDRFSAERPEGSISTLTIQRTEQRDSAMYRCASSLRAGFSEQFFGPGTRLTVL.

This clonotype is categorized as medium-sized. For a library built for alpha chains, this beta chain is a stray read; little rests on its size. The chain employs TRBV12-3 or TRBV12-4 and TRBJ2-3; D tentatively fits TRBD1 or TRBD2 (6 bases each). The CDR3 extends over 15 amino acids. Trimming took off 10 bases at V and 4 bases at J, with 21 bases between the two ends. The DNA for the CDR3 is TGTGCCACCAATGGGGGGTGGACAGTGGCAGATACGCAGTATTTT. The encoded protein is CATNGGWTVADTQYF.

This clonotype was recorded many times. Found in a library prepared for alpha chains, this beta chain is an off-target read, and its abundance has little meaning. This chain joins TRBV9 and TRBJ2-1; TRBD2 might be the D (6 bases). The CDR3 totals 14 residues. Germline CDR1 is SGDLS and CDR2 is YYNGEE. V was pared by 7 bases and J by 2 bases, with 13 bases between. The CDR3 reads CASSSGVTYNEQFF. DNA for the CDR3: TGTGCCAGCTCTTCGGGGGTCACCTACAATGAGCAGTTCTTC.

This clonotype appeared many times. The library was designed around alpha chains, so this beta chain is a stray read whose abundance carries little weight. The chain is built from TRBV9 and TRBJ2-5; D gene unclear. The germline V and J ends were trimmed by 0 bases and 3 bases, with 9 bases remaining between them. The CDR3 is 14 residues long. Germline V gene lookup returns CDR1 SGDLS and CDR2 YYNGEE. This chain's CDR3 is CASSVGGVKETQYF. In DNA, the CDR3 is TGTGCCAGCAGCGTAGGTGGGGTCAAAGAGACCCAGTACTTC.

This clonotype is labeled hyperexpanded (1% or more). This beta chain is an off-target read within a library intended for alpha chains, so its frequency means little. V and J are TRBV27 and TRBJ2-5, with D tentatively TRBD1 (5 bases). The CDR3 contains 11 residues. CDR1 MNHEY and CDR2 SMNVEV come from the germline V gene (reference sequence). Trimming removed 7 bases from V and 5 bases from J, with 8 bases in between. The CDR3 DNA reads as TGTGCCAGCATCTCAGGGGAGACCCAGTACTTC. This translates into CASISGETQYF.

About this clonotype: The library was built for alpha chains, so this beta chain is an off-target read and its size means little. The DNA of the CDR3 is TGCAGTGCCACGGGACAAAGCAATCAGCCCCAGCATTTT. This encodes CSATGQSNQPQHF. The gene calls are TRBV20-1 and TRBJ1-5; D might be TRBD1 (6 bases). The CDR3 spans 13 residues. The germline V gene has CDR1 DFQATT and CDR2 SNEGSKA (reference sequence). Trimming cost V 6 bases and J 1 base, with 10 bases left between them.

This clonotype came up many times. Little can be read into the size of this beta chain, an off-target read in a library designed for alpha chains. V and J are TRBV7-2 and TRBJ2-4; D is perhaps TRBD2 (5 bases). CDR1 and CDR2 from the germline V gene are SGHTA and FQGNSA. V lost 2 bases to trimming and J lost 12 bases, with 20 bases between them. This CDR3 comprises 15 residues. CDR3 in amino acids: CASSLNAGSKSSQYF. The CDR3 nucleotides are TGTGCCAGCAGCTTAAACGCGGGTAGCAAATCTTCTCAGTACTTC.

This clonotype was seen many times. This beta chain was picked up by a library intended for alpha chains and is off target, so its count carries little meaning. The rearrangement links TRBV9 to TRBJ2-3; TRBD1 matches 7 bases. The CDR3 spans 13 residues. Germline V gene sequence: CDR1 SGDLS, CDR2 YYNGEE. V was clipped by 5 bases and J by 6 bases; unmatched bases: 6. In nucleotides, the CDR3 is TGTGCCAGCAGAGACGAACAGGGGGATACGCAGTATTTT. Residues: CASRDEQGDTQYF.

This clonotype has at least ten counts. The library was prepared for alpha chains; this beta chain is a stray read, so its frequency means little. J is TRBJ2-3 and V is TRBV12-3 or TRBV12-4; D perhaps matches TRBD1 (5 bases). Trimming shortened V by 2 bases and J by 3 bases, and 12 bases separated the two germline ends. This CDR3 region has 15 residues. As DNA, the CDR3 is TGTGCCAGCAGTTTAAGGGCAGGGTGGACAGATACGCAGTATTTT. Its protein product is CASSLRAGWTDTQYF.

In its sample, this clonotype was seen many times. Because the library targeted alpha chains, this beta chain is an off-target read whose size means little. The chain carries TRBV7-3 and TRBJ2-2; D not resolved. The V gene lost 1 base and the J gene lost 7 bases, with 7 bases spanning the gap. The CDR3 has 13 amino acids. Per the germline V gene, CDR1 is SGHTA and CDR2 is FQGTGA. CDR3 nucleotides: TGTGCCAGCAGCTTAAGGCCCGACGGGGAGCTGTTTTTT. Translating it yields CASSLRPDGELFF.

This clonotype was seen more than once but under ten times. With the library built for alpha chains, this beta chain is off target and its frequency is not meaningful. The chain links TRBV5-1 to TRBJ1-5; D uncertain. The germline CDR1 and CDR2 sequences are SGHRS and YFSETQ. CDR3 length: 15 residues. V lost 3 bases to trimming and J lost 2 bases, with 12 bases between them. The CDR3 spells CASSSVPGGNQPQHF. CDR3 in DNA: TGCGCCAGCAGCTCGGTCCCCGGAGGCAATCAGCCCCAGCATTTT.

This clonotype was detected many times. This beta chain was picked up by a library intended for alpha chains and is off target, so its count carries little meaning. The rearrangement joins TRBV7-2 to TRBJ2-1; weak D call: TRBD2 (5 bases). CDR3 length equals 14 residues. Between the trimmed V and J ends, which lost 7 bases and 5 bases, there was a span of 15 bases. CDR1 and CDR2 (germline): SGHTA, FQGNSA. CDR3 DNA: TGTGCCAGCACCCTGGGTAGCGTAAACAATGAGCAGTTCTTC. Residues: CASTLGSVNNEQFF.

At least ten counts were recorded for this clonotype. The junction and the germline gene differ at one end; a read error may be behind it. Little can be read into the size of this beta chain, an off-target read in a library designed for alpha chains. This chain uses TRBV20-1 with TRBJ2-1; D not resolved. This CDR3 contains 13 residues. Germline V lookup: CDR1 DFQATT, CDR2 SNEGSKA (reference sequence). CDR3 DNA sequence: TGCAGTGCTAGAGAATCCGGCCAGCCCCGTTCGGTCTTC. Translating it yields CSARESGQPRSVF.

This clonotype was recorded at least ten times. The library was built for alpha chains, so this beta chain is an off-target read and its size means little. The chain combines TRBV10-3 with TRBJ2-3, with D perhaps TRBD1 (6 bases). Germline loops: CDR1 ENHRY, CDR2 SYGVKD. The length of the CDR3 is 17 residues. V was clipped by 6 bases and J by 4 bases, with 23 bases between them. CDR3 in DNA: TGTGCCATCAGAAGGGGGACCTTAGAATGGGTCGCAGATACGCAGTATTTT. This codes for CAIRRGTLEWVADTQYF.

The table lists this clonotype with many counts. The library was prepared for alpha chains; this beta chain is a stray read, so its frequency means little. This chain joins TRBV29-1 and TRBJ2-3; D gene unclear. The CDR3 loop spans 13 amino acids. Germline V gene data show CDR1 as SQVTM and CDR2 as ANQGSEA. V lost 4 bases and J 5 bases, leaving 13 bases between the germline ends. The CDR3 DNA reads TGCAGCGTTGCTCCCACGCGAGGAGATACGCAGTATTTT. It encodes CSVAPTRGDTQYF.

At least ten counts were recorded for this clonotype. Because this beta chain is a stray read in a library intended to capture alpha chains, its abundance should not be given much weight. This chain links TRBV7-9 with TRBJ2-3; D could derive from TRBD1 or TRBD2 (6 bases each). This CDR3 has 16 residues. Trimming took 1 base from V and 3 from J, leaving 14 bases between them. Germline-derived CDR1 and CDR2 are SEHNR and FQNEAQ (reference sequence). The CDR3 DNA is TGTGCCAGCAGCTTAGGACCCGGGGGCCCTACAGATACGCAGTATTTT. This sequence encodes CASSLGPGGPTDTQYF.

This clonotype was counted ten times or more. Because this beta chain is a stray read in a library intended to capture alpha chains, its abundance should not be given much weight. The genes are TRBV7-4 and TRBJ1-5; 10 nucleotides line up with TRBD1. The CDR3 sequence is 15 residues long. V lost 6 bases, J lost 6 bases, and 8 bases stayed unmatched. Germline V gives CDR1 SGHVT, CDR2 SQSDAQ. Here the CDR3 DNA reads TGTGCCAGCAGTACCCGGACAGGGGGGAGTCAGCCCCAGCATTTT. It is translated as CASSTRTGGSQPQHF.

This clonotype was counted at least ten times. This beta chain is an off-target read within a library intended for alpha chains, so its frequency means little. The chain has TRBV5-6 and TRBJ1-1; 7 bases match TRBD1. The germline V gene has CDR1 SGHDT and CDR2 YYEEEE. This CDR3 contains 17 residues. The V segment lost 5 bases and the J segment 0 bases; nucleotides outside the gene matches: 13. For the CDR3, the DNA is TGTGCCAGCAGACTCACAGGGGCGCAGGGCTTGAACACTGAAGCTTTCTTT. Translated, it gives CASRLTGAQGLNTEAFF.

This clonotype is termed medium-sized. This beta chain is an off-target read within a library intended for alpha chains, so its frequency means little. J is TRBJ2-1 and V is TRBV4-3, with D tentatively TRBD2 (5 bases). This CDR3 has 13 amino acids. Germline values: CDR1 LGHNA, CDR2 YSLEER. The germline V and J ends were trimmed by 0 bases and 9 bases, with 9 bases remaining between them. The CDR3 region is CASSQDGGFEQFF. The DNA of the CDR3 is TGCGCCAGCAGCCAAGATGGAGGATTTGAGCAGTTCTTC.

On this clonotype itself: This beta chain is an unintended read in a library built for alpha chains; its size means little. V usage is TRBV19 and J usage is TRBJ1-5; no clear D. CDR3 size: 15 residues. The V gene's germline CDR1 is LNHDA and CDR2 SQIVND (reference sequence). Trimming took off 3 bases at V and 2 bases at J, with 11 bases between the two ends. CDR3 nucleotides: TGTGCCAGTAGTATGGGTTGGCAGGGCAATCAGCCCCAGCATTTT. The encoded protein is CASSMGWQGNQPQHF.

Comments on this clonotype: This beta chain is an off-target read within a library intended for alpha chains, so its frequency means little. The V and J genes are TRBV20-1 and TRBJ1-5; the D is unclear. With 3 bases removed from V and 0 bases from J, the gap between germline ends came to 12 bases. Germline V gene data show CDR1 as DFQATT and CDR2 as SNEGSKA (reference sequence). The CDR3 consists of 15 residues. Written as DNA, the CDR3 is TGCAGTGCTAGGTCCTCCGCCCATAGCAATCAGCCCCAGCATTTT. It yields the protein CSARSSAHSNQPQHF.

This clonotype occurred many times. This beta chain is an off-target read within a library intended for alpha chains, so its frequency means little. The chain combines TRBV7-9 with TRBJ1-2; D gene unclear. Germline assignment: CDR1 SEHNR and CDR2 FQNEAQ (reference sequence). Trimming removed 3 bases at V and 4 bases at J, with 9 bases between. CDR3 size: 13 residues. This CDR3 reads CASSLVRSYGYTF. For the CDR3, the DNA is TGTGCCAGCAGCTTGGTTCGATCCTATGGCTACACCTTC.

This clonotype was observed at least ten times. The library was prepared for alpha chains; this beta chain is a stray read, so its frequency means little. This chain links TRBV7-2 with TRBJ1-1, with D unclear. Germline V lookup: CDR1 SGHTA, CDR2 FQGNSA. V was shortened by 2 bases and J by 0 bases, with 10 bases between the two germline ends. The CDR3 runs 15 residues. The CDR3, as DNA: TGTGCCAGCAGCTTAATGGCAGCAATGAACACTGAAGCTTTCTTT. It translates to CASSLMAAMNTEAFF.

This clonotype was seen at least ten times. This beta chain represents an off-target read in a library built for alpha chains; its size is of limited meaning. The chain uses TRBV6-5 and TRBJ1-4; 8 nucleotides line up with TRBD1. V lost 6 bases and J lost 5; bases outside the gene matches: 8. The CDR3 loop spans 15 amino acids. From germline, CDR1 is MNHEY and CDR2 SVGAGI. CDR3 sequence: CASRTQGAGNEKLFF. CDR3 coding DNA: TGTGCCAGCAGGACTCAGGGGGCCGGGAATGAAAAACTGTTTTTT.

This clonotype was detected many times. The library was built for alpha chains, so this beta chain is an off-target read and its size means little. The rearrangement joins TRBV11-2 to TRBJ2-3; D call uncertain. V lost 1 base, J lost 3 bases, and 5 bases lay in between. The CDR3 length is 13 residues. Germline values: CDR1 SGHAT, CDR2 FQNNGV. CDR3 nucleotide sequence: TGTGCCAGCAGCTTAGGAAGGACAGATACGCAGTATTTT. Its translation is CASSLGRTDTQYF.